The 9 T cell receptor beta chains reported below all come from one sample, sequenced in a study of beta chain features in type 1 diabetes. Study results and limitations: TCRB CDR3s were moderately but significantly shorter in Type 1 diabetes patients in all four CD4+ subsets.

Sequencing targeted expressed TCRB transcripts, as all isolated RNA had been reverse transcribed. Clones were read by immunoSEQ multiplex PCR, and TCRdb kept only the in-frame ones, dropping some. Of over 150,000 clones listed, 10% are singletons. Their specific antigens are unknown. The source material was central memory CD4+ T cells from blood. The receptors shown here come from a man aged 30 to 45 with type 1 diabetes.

This CDR3 reads CASTTGYYEQYF. CDR3 sequence (DNA): TGTGCCAGCACTACAGGTTACTACGAGCAGTACTTC. This chain uses TRBV28 with TRBJ2-7, with D maybe TRBD1 (5 bases). Germline CDR1 and CDR2: MDHEN and SYDVKM. The V and J ends lost 7 bases and 3 bases respectively, with 10 bases between them. This CDR3 contains 12 residues.

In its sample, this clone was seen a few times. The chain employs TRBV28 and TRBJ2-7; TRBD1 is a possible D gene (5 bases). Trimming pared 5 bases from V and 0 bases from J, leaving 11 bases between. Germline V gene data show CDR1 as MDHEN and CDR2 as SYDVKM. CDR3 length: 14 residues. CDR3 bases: TGTGCCAGCAGTATACTGGGGCCCTCCTACGAGCAGTACTTC. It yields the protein CASSILGPSYEQYF.

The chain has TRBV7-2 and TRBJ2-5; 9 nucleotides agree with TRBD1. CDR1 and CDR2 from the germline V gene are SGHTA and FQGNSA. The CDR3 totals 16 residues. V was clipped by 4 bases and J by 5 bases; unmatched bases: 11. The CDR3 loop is CASSYTGGAVTETQYF. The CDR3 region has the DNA TGTGCCAGCAGCTATACAGGGGGCGCGGTGACTGAGACCCAGTACTTC.

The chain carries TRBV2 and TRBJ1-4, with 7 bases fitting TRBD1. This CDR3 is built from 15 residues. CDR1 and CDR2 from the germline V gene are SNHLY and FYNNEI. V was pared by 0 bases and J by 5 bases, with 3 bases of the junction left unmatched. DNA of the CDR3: TGTGCCAGCAGTGAAGCGAGGGGGCCGAATGAAAAACTGTTTTTT. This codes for CASSEARGPNEKLFF.

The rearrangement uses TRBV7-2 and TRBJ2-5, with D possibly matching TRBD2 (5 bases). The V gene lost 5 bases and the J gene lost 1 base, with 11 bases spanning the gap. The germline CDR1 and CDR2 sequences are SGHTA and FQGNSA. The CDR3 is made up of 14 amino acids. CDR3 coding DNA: TGTGCCAGCAGCCCCCCGGGGAGCCAAGAGACCCAGTACTTC. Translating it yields CASSPPGSQETQYF.

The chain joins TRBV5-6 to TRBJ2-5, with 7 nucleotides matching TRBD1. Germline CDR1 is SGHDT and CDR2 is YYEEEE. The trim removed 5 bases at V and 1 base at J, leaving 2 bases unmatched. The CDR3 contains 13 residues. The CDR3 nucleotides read TGTGCCAGCAGTGGACAGGTCCAAGAGACCCAGTACTTC. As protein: CASSGQVQETQYF.

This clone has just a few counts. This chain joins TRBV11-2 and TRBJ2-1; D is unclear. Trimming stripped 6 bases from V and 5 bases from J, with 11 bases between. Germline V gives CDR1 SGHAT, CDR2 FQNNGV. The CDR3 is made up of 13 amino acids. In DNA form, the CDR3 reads TGTGCCAGCAGTGTGAGTAGCAACAATGAGCAGTTCTTC. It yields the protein CASSVSSNNEQFF.

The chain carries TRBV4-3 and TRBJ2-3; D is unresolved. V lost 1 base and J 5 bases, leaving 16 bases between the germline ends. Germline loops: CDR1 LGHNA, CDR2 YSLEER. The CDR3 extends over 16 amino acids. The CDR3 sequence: CASSQVAGISGDTQYF. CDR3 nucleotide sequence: TGCGCCAGCAGCCAAGTCGCTGGTATCTCCGGAGATACGCAGTATTTT.

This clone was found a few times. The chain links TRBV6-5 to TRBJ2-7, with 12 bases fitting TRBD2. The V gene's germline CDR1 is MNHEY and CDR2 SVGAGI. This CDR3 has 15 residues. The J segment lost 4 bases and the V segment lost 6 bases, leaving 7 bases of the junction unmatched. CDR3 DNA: TGTGCCAGCAGCCCTAGACTAGCGGGAGTTTACGAGCAGTACTTC. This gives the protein CASSPRLAGVYEQYF.